The rows below give T cell receptor beta chains drawn from one sample of a study of cytomegalovirus exposure and HLA in healthy donors. Sequencing was performed with immunoSEQ multiplex PCR; in TCRdb, only in-frame clones are kept and a portion is missing. This repertoire shows about 160,000 clones, 75% to 90% found once; its top ten account for 2% to 2.5%. Sequenced: PBMCs. The receptors originated from a woman younger than 35 in good health and CMV-seronegative. The CDR3 runs from the conserved cysteine through the conserved F or W. A D gene is named only where the DNA matches it firmly. Clone size, where shown, is once, few, many, or a class for clones that have expanded.

CDR3 DNA,CDR3 protein,D gene,CDR3 length,clone size,V gene,J gene
TGTGCCAGCAGGCGACAGGAGCTTTCCGAGCAGTACTTC,CASRRQELSEQYF,.,13,.,TRBV7-9,TRBJ2-7
TGTGCCAGCAGCTTACCACAGAGCACAGATACGCAGTATTTT,CASSLPQSTDTQYF,.,14,.,TRBV7-9,TRBJ2-3
TGCGCCAGCAGCCCTAAGGGGAGGGGCGATGAGCAGTTCTTC,CASSPKGRGDEQFF,TRBD2,14,few,TRBV4-1,TRBJ2-1
TGTGCCAGCAGCCCATTATGGGGGGGCCAGAGTGGGACTGAAGCTTTCTTT,CASSPLWGGQSGTEAFF,.,17,.,TRBV27,TRBJ1-1
TGTGCCAGCAGCTTGGAACTAGGGCTCCACAATGAGCAGTTCTTC,CASSLELGLHNEQFF,.,15,.,TRBV5-5,TRBJ2-1
TGTGCCAGTAGTTCCTTGGGCGGGGACACTGAAGCTTTCTTT,CASSSLGGDTEAFF,.,14,.,TRBV19,TRBJ1-1
TGTGCCAGTAGTCCAACCAGGGTAACTGAAGCTTTCTTT,CASSPTRVTEAFF,.,13,few,TRBV19,TRBJ1-1
TGTGCCACTCGACAGATCTCCCAAGAGACCCAGTACTTC,CATRQISQETQYF,.,13,.,TRBV10-3,TRBJ2-5
TGCGCCAGCAGCTACCTACGGTCAGGGTCCTACAATGAGCAGTTCTTC,CASSYLRSGSYNEQFF,.,16,.,TRBV5-1,TRBJ2-1
TGTGCCAGCAGCTTCAGGGCGGACACTGAAGCTTTCTTT,CASSFRADTEAFF,.,13,few,TRBV7-9,TRBJ1-1
TGTGCCAGCTCACCTTTCCCCCAACCTATCCCGGGACTAGCGGGAGGGCCCCACGAGCAGTACTTC,CASSPFPQPIPGLAGGPHEQYF,TRBD2,22,.,TRBV18,TRBJ2-7
TGTGCCAGCTCGCAGGGCAGTCAGCCCCAGCATTTT,CASSQGSQPQHF,.,12,few,TRBV18,TRBJ1-5
TGTGCCAGCAGCCGACCCTCTACAGATAACACTGAAGCTTTCTTT,CASSRPSTDNTEAFF,.,15,.,TRBV5-6,TRBJ1-1
TGTGCCAGCAGCTTCGGACAGGGGGCGGAGGAGACCCAGTACTTC,CASSFGQGAEETQYF,TRBD1,15,.,TRBV7-9,TRBJ2-5
TGTGCCAGCAGCCCGGGACTCTCCCGAGATACGCAGTATTTT,CASSPGLSRDTQYF,.,14,.,TRBV5-4,TRBJ2-3
TGTGCCACCAGCAGAGCTCCCCTAGGGGGAAGAAACACCATATATTTT,CATSRAPLGGRNTIYF,.,16,.,TRBV15,TRBJ1-3
TGTGCCAGCAGCTTGGGACAGGGCACCTACGAGCAGTACTTC,CASSLGQGTYEQYF,TRBD1,14,.,TRBV7-9,TRBJ2-7
TGCGCCAGCAGCCAAGATTGGGTCGGACTCCGCGTCGGGGCTTTCTTT,CASSQDWVGLRVGAFF,.,16,.,TRBV4-3,TRBJ1-1
TGCAGCGTAAGCCCTCAGGCAGGAGGAAACACCATATATTTT,CSVSPQAGGNTIYF,.,14,once,TRBV29-1,TRBJ1-3
TGTGCCAGCAGTGAAGAACTTAGGGGCCTCTATGAAATTGAGAAACTGTTTTTT,CASSEELRGLYEIEKLFF,.,18,.,TRBV6-1,TRBJ1-4